This T cell receptor (beta chain) comes out of a study of blood T cells in healthy people across ages. As for the study in general: Through template switching, about one barcoded beta molecule was captured per two T cells, as measured in model experiments. Study-wide points: Comparison with aged donors showed that long-lived donors had more naive CD4+ cells and higher diversity.

Together with a sample-barcoded 5' primer, a J-beta primer mix was included in a second PCR lasting about 6 to 11 cycles. MiXCR, run by TCRdb on the 5' RACE reads, gives a single entry per CDR3 protein. The table records about 1,400,000 distinct CDR3 sequences, approximately 60% of them present only once. A note on this clonotype: Its antigen is not identified. The junction does not match germline at one end; this may be a read error.

The TCR sequence derives from a man between 18 and 35 years old in good health. The sequenced sample consisted of blood.

CDR3 loop: CASRQQGVLGYNEQIF. CDR3 in DNA: TGTGCCAGCAGACAACAGGGGGTCCTGGGCTACAATGAGCAGATCTTC. This sequence joins TRBV6-2 or TRBV6-3 and TRBJ2-1; TRBD1 matches at 8 bases. Germline V CDR1 and CDR2: MNHEY, SVGEGT. The CDR3 is made up of 16 amino acids.